This TCR beta chain comes out of a study of cytomegalovirus exposure and HLA in healthy donors. Study-level findings and limits: Researchers counted 164 TCR beta chains as cytomegalovirus-associated.

Sequencing was performed with immunoSEQ multiplex PCR; in TCRdb, only in-frame clones are kept and a portion is missing. The sample shows about 220,000 clones, around nine tenths of them seen only once. This clone was found a few times. As yet, its antigen is unknown. The sample consisted of PBMCs. This clonotype was obtained from a man aged 18 to 29 in good health and CMV-seronegative.

The CDR3 DNA follows: TGTGCCAGCAGCCAATCTTTCGGCTACACCTTC. Its protein product is CASSQSFGYTF. V gene TRBV14 combines with J gene TRBJ1-2; no clear D gene. V dropped 2 bases and J dropped 8 bases, with 6 bases sitting between them. The CDR3 length is 11 residues. Germline V gives CDR1 SGHDN, CDR2 FVKESK.